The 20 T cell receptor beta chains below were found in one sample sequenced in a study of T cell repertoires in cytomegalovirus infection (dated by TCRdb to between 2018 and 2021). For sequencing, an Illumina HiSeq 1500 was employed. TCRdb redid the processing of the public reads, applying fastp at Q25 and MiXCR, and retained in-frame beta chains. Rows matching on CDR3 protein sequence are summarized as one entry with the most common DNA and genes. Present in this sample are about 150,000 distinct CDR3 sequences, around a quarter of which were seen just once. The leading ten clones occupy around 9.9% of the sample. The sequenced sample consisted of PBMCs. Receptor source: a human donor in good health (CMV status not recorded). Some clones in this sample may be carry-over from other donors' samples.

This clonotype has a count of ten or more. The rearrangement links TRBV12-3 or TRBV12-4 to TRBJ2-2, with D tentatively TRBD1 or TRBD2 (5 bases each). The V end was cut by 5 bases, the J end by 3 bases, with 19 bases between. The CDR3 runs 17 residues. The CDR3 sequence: CASSPGSGRGHTGELFF. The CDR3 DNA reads TGTGCCAGCAGTCCTGGCAGCGGACGGGGACACACCGGGGAGCTGTTTTTT.

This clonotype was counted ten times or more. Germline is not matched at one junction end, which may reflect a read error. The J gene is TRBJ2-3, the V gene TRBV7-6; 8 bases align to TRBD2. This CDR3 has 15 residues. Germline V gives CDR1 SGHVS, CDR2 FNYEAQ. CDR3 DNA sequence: TGTGCCAGCAGCGTAGCGGGACTACTCACAGATACGCAGTATTTT. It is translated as CASSVAGLLTDTQYF.

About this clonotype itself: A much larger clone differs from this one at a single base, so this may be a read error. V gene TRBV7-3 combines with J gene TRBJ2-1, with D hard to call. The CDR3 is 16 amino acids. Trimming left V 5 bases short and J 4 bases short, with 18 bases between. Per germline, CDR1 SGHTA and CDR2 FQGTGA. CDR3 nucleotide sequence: TGTGCCAGCAGCATACTCTTAGTGGGGATTTACAATGAGCAGTTCTTC. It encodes CASSILLVGIYNEQFF.

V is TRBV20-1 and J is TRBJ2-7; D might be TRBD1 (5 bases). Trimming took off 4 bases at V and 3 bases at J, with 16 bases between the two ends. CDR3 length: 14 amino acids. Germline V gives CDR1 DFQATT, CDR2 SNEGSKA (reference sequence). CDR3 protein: CSAINFGQGYEQYF. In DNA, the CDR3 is TGCAGTGCTATAAACTTCGGGCAGGGCTACGAGCAGTACTTC.

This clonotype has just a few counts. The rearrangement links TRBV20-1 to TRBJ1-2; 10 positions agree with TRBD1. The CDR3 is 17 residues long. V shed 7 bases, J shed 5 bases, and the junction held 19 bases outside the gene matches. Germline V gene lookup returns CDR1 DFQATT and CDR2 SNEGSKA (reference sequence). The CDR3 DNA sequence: TGCAGTGGCGGTGGGGGGACAGGGGACAGGGGTGGTTATGGCTACACCTTC. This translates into CSGGGGTGDRGGYGYTF.

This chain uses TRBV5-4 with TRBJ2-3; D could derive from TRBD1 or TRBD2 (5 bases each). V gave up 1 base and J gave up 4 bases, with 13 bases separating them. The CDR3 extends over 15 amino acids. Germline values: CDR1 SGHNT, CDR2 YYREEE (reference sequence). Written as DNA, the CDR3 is TGTGCCAGCAGCTTGTTCATTGAGGGGTCAGATACGCAGTATTTT. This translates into CASSLFIEGSDTQYF.

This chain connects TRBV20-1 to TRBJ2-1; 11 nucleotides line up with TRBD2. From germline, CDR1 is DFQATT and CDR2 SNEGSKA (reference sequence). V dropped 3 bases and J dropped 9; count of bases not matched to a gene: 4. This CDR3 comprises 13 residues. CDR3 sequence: CSARSSGRSEQFF. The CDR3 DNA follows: TGCAGTGCTAGGTCTAGCGGGAGGAGTGAGCAGTTCTTC.

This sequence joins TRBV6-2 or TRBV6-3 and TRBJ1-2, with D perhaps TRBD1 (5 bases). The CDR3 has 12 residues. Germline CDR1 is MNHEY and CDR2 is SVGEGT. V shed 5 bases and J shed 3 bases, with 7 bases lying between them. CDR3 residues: CASSQGDYGYTF. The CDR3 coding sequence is TGTGCCAGCAGTCAGGGAGACTATGGCTACACCTTC.

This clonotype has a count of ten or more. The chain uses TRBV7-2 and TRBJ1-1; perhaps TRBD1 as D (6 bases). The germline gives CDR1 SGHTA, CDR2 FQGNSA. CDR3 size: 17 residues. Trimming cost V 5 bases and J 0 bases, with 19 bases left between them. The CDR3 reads CASSPFVGHLMNTEAFF. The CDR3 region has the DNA TGTGCCAGCAGCCCTTTTGTGGGACACCTAATGAACACTGAAGCTTTCTTT.

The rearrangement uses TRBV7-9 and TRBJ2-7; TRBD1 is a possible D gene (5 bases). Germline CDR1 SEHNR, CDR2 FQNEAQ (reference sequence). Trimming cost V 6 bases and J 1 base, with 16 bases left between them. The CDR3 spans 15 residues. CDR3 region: CASRTTFTGSYEQYF. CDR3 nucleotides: TGTGCCAGCAGGACCACCTTTACAGGTTCCTACGAGCAGTACTTC. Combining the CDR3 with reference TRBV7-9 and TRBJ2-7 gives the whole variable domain DTGVSQNPRHKITKRGQNVTFRCDPISEHNRLYWYRQTLGQGPEFLTYFQNEAQLEKSRLLSDRFSAERPKGSFSTLEIQRTEQGDSAMYLCASRTTFTGSYEQYFGPGTRLTVT.

The CDR3 DNA sequence: TGTGCCAGCTCACCACCGGTCCTCTACAATGAGCAGTTCTTC. Translating it yields CASSPPVLYNEQFF. The chain joins TRBV18 to TRBJ2-1; D gene ambiguous. Germline V gene sequence: CDR1 KGHSH, CDR2 LQKENI. V was cut by 0 bases and J by 3 bases, with 6 bases left in between. This CDR3 is built from 14 residues.

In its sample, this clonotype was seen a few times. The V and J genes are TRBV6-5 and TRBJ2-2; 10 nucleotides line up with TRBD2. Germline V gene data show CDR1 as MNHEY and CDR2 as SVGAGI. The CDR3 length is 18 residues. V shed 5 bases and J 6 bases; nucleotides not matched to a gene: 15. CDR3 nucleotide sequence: TGTGCCAGCAGTACTCGGGGAGCGGGGGGGGTTCGGCCCGGGGAGCTGTTTTTT. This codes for CASSTRGAGGVRPGELFF.

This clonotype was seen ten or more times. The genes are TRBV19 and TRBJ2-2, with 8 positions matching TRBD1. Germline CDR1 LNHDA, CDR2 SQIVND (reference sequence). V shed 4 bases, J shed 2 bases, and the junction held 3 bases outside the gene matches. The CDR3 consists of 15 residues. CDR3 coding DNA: TGTGCCAGTAGTAGGACAGGGACCAACACCGGGGAGCTGTTTTTT. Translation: CASSRTGTNTGELFF.

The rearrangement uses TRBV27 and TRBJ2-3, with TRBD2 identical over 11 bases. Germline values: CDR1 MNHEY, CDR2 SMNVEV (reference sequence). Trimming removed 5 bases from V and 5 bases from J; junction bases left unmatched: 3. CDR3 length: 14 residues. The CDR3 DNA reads TGTGCCAGCAGTCCGCTAGCGGGAGGAGATACGCAGTATTTT. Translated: CASSPLAGGDTQYF.

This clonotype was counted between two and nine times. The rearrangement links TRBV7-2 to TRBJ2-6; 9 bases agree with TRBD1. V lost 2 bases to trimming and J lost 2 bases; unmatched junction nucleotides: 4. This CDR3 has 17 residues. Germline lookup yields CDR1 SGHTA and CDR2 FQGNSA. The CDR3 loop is CASSLLRTGAGANVLTF. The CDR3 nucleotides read TGTGCCAGCAGCTTACTCCGGACAGGGGCTGGGGCCAACGTCCTGACTTTC. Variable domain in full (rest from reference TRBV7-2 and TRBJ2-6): GAGVSQSPSNKVTEKGKDVELRCDPISGHTALYWYRQSLGQGLEFLIYFQGNSAPDKSGLPSDRFSAERTGGSVSTLTIQRTQQEDSAVYLCASSLLRTGAGANVLTFGAGSRLTVL.

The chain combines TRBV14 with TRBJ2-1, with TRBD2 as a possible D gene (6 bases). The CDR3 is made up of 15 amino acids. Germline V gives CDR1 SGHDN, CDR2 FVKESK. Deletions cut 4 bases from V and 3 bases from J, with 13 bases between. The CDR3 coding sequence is TGTGCCAGCAGCCGTCCGGGGACTTACTACAATGAGCAGTTCTTC. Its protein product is CASSRPGTYYNEQFF.

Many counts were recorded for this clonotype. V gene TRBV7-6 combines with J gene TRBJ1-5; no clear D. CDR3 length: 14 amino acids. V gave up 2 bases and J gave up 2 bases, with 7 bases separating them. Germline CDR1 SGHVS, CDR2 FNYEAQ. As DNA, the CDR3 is TGTGCCAGCAGCTTACGGCAGGGCAATCAGCCCCAGCATTTT. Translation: CASSLRQGNQPQHF.

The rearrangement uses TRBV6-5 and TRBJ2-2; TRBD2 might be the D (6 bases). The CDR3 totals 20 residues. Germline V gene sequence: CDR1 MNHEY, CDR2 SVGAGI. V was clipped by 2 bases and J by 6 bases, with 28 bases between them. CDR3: CASSYGMFLGGIRVPGELFF. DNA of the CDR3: TGTGCCAGCAGTTACGGAATGTTCCTGGGGGGTATTAGAGTGCCCGGGGAGCTGTTTTTT.

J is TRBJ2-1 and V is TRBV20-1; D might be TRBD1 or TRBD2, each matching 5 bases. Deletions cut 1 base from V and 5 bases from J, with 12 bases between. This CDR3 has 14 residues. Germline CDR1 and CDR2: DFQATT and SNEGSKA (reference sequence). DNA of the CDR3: TGCAGTGCTAGAGGGGACCCCTTGGACAATGAGCAGTTCTTC. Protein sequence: CSARGDPLDNEQFF.

Here the CDR3 reads CASSPTGPGTGELFF. The CDR3 DNA sequence: TGTGCCAGCTCACCAACGGGGCCGGGGACCGGGGAGCTGTTTTTT. The gene calls are TRBV18 and TRBJ2-2; possibly TRBD1 or TRBD2 for D (5 bases each). Germline V gives CDR1 KGHSH, CDR2 LQKENI. V was pared by 2 bases and J by 5 bases, with 12 bases between. CDR3 length: 15 residues.